The T cell receptor beta chain under discussion was sequenced for a study of blood T cell repertoires in COVID-19. Study at large: Samples representing acute and convalescent COVID-19 were sourced from the United States, Italy and Spain. Sources were T cells, B-cell-depleted T cells, or PBMCs; the material itself was cDNA or gDNA.

The V and J ends lost 3 bases and 0 bases respectively, with 12 bases between them. Germline loops: CDR1 LNHDA, CDR2 SQIVND (reference sequence). The CDR3 is 16 amino acids. Assay: immunoSEQ multiplex PCR; the TCRdb copy retains only in-frame clones and omits some. The sample gives around 60,000 clones, approximately 77% of which show up once; around 30% is in the top ten. Sequencing input: peripheral blood. The rearrangement links TRBV19 to TRBJ2-1; D is ambiguous. The clonotype originates from a human donor in a cohort sampled during active COVID-19. The CDR3 DNA sequence: TGTGCCAGTAGTATCAGAGGCGAGAGCTCCTACAATGAGCAGTTCTTC. Amino acid sequence: CASSIRGESSYNEQFF.